This T cell receptor (beta chain) is from a study of graft-versus-host responses after intestinal transplantation. Background on the study: The transplants performed in recipients were multivisceral, liver-intestinal, or isolated intestinal.

Study-level findings and limits: High graft-versus-host to host-versus-graft T cell clonal ratios marked allografts of patients with graft-donor macrochimerism.

The assay was immunoSEQ multiplex PCR, and TCRdb's table has in-frame clones only and misses some. The sample has just under 85,000 clones, 75% to 95% seen once. Concerning this clone: Its antigen is still unknown.

Germline lookup yields CDR1 SQVTM and CDR2 ANQGSEA. V lost 6 bases, J lost 10 bases, and 13 bases stayed unmatched. The CDR3 runs to 14 residues. This sample comprised unstimulated CD8+ T cells sorted from spleen or lymph node cells, obtained before transplant. The source is a human donor who was the organ donor for an intestinal transplant. This chain links TRBV29-1 with TRBJ1-1; 11 nucleotides align to TRBD1. CDR3 protein: CSVDLRTGGNLAFF. In DNA form, the CDR3 reads TGCAGCGTGGACCTTAGGACAGGGGGCAATCTAGCTTTCTTT.